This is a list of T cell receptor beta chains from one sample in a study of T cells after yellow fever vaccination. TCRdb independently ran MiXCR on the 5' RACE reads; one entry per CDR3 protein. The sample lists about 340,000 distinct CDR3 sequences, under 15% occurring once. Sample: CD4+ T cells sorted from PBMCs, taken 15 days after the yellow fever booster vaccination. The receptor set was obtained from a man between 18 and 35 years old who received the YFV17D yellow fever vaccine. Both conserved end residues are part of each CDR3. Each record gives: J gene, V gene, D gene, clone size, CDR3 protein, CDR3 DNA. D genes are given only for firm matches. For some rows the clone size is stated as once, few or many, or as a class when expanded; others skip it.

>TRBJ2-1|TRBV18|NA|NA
CASSPFRDNEQFF
TGTGCCAGCTCACCATTCCGAGACAATGAGCAGTTCTTC
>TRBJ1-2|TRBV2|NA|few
CASTKGREENGYTF
TGTGCCAGCACAAAGGGCAGGGAGGAGAATGGCTACACCTTC
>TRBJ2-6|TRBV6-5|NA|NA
CASSYGWTAGANVLTF
TGTGCCAGCAGTTACGGCTGGACAGCCGGGGCCAACGTCCTGACTTTC
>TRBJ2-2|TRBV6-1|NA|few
CASSVRVGSRELFF
TGTGCCAGCAGTGTTAGGGTGGGGAGCCGGGAGCTGTTTTTT
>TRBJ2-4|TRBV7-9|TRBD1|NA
CASSLQGADIQYF
TGTGCCAGCAGCTTACAGGGGGCTGACATTCAGTACTTC
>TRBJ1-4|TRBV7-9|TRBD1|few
CASTRDSYEKLFF
TGTGCCAGCACCAGGGACAGTTATGAAAAACTGTTTTTT
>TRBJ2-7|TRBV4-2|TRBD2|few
CASRSRTSGGYEQYF
TGTGCCAGCAGGTCCCGGACTAGCGGGGGGTACGAGCAGTACTTC
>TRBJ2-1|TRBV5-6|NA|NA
CASSLGTAINNEQFF
TGTGCCAGCAGCTTGGGGACAGCCATTAACAATGAGCAGTTCTTC
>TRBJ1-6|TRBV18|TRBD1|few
CASSRDRAIYNSPLHF
TGTGCCAGCTCCCGGGACAGGGCCATCTATAATTCACCCCTCCACTTT
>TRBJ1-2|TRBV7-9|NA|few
CASSLAPAGVPYGYTF
TGTGCCAGCAGCTTAGCGCCGGCAGGGGTTCCCTATGGCTACACCTTC
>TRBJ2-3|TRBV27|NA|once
CASSLWGYTDTQYF
TGTGCCAGCAGTCTATGGGGTTACACAGATACGCAGTATTTT
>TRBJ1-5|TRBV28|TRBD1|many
CASSPTGTGPNRPQHF
TGTGCCAGCAGTCCAACCGGGACAGGGCCAAATCGACCCCAGCATTTT
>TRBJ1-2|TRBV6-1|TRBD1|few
CASRTGANYGYTF
TGTGCCAGCAGGACAGGGGCCAACTATGGCTACACCTTC
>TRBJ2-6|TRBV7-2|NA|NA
CASSFRGPSSGANVLTF
TGTGCCAGCAGCTTCAGGGGCCCCTCCTCTGGGGCCAACGTCCTGACTTTC